Here is one T cell receptor (beta chain) with its context. Its antigen remains unidentified. The PCR ran on 60 Vbeta and 13 Jbeta primers. Profiling relied on immunoSEQ multiplex PCR, and the TCRdb table lists in-frame clones only, not all of them. In the table there are more than 150,000 clones, over 65% of which are singletons. The CDR3 totals 13 residues. Looked up from germline, CDR1 is PRHDT and CDR2 is FYEKMQ (reference sequence). The V and J ends lost 1 base and 2 bases respectively, with 5 bases between them. The data are from a study of cytomegalovirus exposure and HLA in healthy donors. General study results and limits: Later on, an analysis tied around 17,000 TCR beta sequences to HLA alleles at 0.05 false discovery rate.

The sequence derives from a man aged 18 to 35 in good health and CMV-seronegative. V is TRBV13 and J is TRBJ1-1; D remains ambiguous. Sequences were obtained from PBMCs. CDR3 sequence reads: CASSLDTNTEAFF. CDR3 coding DNA: TGTGCCAGCAGCTTAGATACTAACACTGAAGCTTTCTTT.